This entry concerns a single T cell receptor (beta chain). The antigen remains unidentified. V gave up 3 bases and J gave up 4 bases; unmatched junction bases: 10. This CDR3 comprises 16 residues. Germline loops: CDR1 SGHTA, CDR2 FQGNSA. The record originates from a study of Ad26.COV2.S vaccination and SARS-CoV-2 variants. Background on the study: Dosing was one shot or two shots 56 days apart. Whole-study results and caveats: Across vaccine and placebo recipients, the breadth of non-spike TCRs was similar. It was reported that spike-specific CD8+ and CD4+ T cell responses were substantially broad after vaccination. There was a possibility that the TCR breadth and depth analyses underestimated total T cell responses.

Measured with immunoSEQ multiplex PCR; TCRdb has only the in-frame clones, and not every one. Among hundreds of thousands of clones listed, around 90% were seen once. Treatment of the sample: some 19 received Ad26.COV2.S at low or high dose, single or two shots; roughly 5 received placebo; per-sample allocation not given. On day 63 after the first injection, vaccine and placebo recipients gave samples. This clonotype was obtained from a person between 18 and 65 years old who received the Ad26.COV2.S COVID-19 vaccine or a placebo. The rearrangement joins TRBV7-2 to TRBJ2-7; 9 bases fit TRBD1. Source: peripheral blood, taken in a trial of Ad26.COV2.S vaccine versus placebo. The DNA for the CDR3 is TGTGCCAGCAGCTTCTCGGGACAGGGAGGTGGGTACGAGCAGTACTTC. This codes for CASSFSGQGGGYEQYF.